This T cell receptor beta chain originates from a study of blood T cell repertoires in COVID-19. Study background: Acute-phase and convalescent COVID-19 samples originated in the United States, Italy and Spain.

The germline V gene has CDR1 ENHRY and CDR2 SYGVKD. The CDR3 has 16 amino acids. V lost 4 bases to trimming and J lost 2 bases; unmatched junction nucleotides: 7. Clones were sequenced by immunoSEQ multiplex PCR, and TCRdb holds only the in-frame ones, with some missing. The sample lists around 140,000 clones, roughly 81% occurring once. This TCR came from a human donor with acute or convalescent COVID-19. The donor label of this sample is uncertain. The gene calls are TRBV10-3 and TRBJ2-5; TRBD2 agrees at 10 bases. Material for sequencing was peripheral blood. The CDR3 coding sequence is TGTGCCATCAGTGGAACTAGCGGGGACCTACAAGAGACCCAGTACTTC. Its protein product is CAISGTSGDLQETQYF.